This is a list of T cell receptor beta chains from one sample in a study of control samples from healthy donors and cancer patients. TCRdb's copy holds only in-frame clones and misses some; the assay was immunoSEQ multiplex PCR. This table holds around 200,000 clones, 80% to 95% found once. The sequencing input was blood. These receptors were obtained from a man aged 18 to 29 in good health. Both conserved end residues are part of each CDR3.

V: TRBV25-1
CDR3: CATQKEAVNTGELFF

V: TRBV9
CDR3: CASSVDSPPTDTQYF

V: TRBV30
CDR3: CAWTRSPGPNYGYTF

V: TRBV6-6
CDR3: CASMIGTTMNTGELFF

V: TRBV10-3
CDR3: CAISESADYEQYF

V: TRBV10-2
CDR3: CASNVRGRGNTEAFF

V: TRBV5-1
CDR3: CASSLGAEVVGNTIYF

V: TRBV21-1
CDR3: CASSKLSGFGTRAYEQYF

V: TRBV2
CDR3: CASRVSYEQYF

V: TRBV7-2
CDR3: CASSLGRHSTYEQYF

V: TRBV7-9
CDR3: CASNPPGASGGYEQYF

V: TRBV28
CDR3: CAIQRDYGYTF

V: TRBV19
CDR3: CASSIMLSDINYNEQFF

V: TRBV2
CDR3: CASRDSRNQPQHF

V: TRBV12-5
CDR3: CASGLLRETQYF

V: TRBV12-3/TRBV12-4
CDR3: CASSLPVGHEQFF

V: TRBV18
CDR3: CASSPPVKGDPGYTF

V: TRBV5-8
CDR3: CASSMGDSFYEQYF

V: TRBV12-3/TRBV12-4
CDR3: CASSFRDRSEAFF

V: TRBV5-4
CDR3: CASSSAVAGGSPTQYF

V: TRBV5-5
CDR3: CASSQTGIGETQYF

V: TRBV2
CDR3: CASSEGTGQNSPLHF

V: TRBV3-1/TRBV3-2
CDR3: CASSSYSRETQYF

V: TRBV30
CDR3: CAWMRHTDTQYF

V: TRBV25-1
CDR3: CASLDPFGTQYF

V: TRBV27
CDR3: CASSVRESGTQYF

V: TRBV6-1
CDR3: CASSEARGPRDRPYEQYF

V: TRBV10-1
CDR3: CASRPGTGGSDTQYF

V: TRBV30
CDR3: CAWTPDGFSYNSPLHF

V: TRBV5-1
CDR3: CASGTETNTGELFF

V: TRBV2
CDR3: CASSERLADTDTQYF

V: TRBV5-1
CDR3: CASRYGLNTEAFF

V: TRBV24-1
CDR3: CATSDLAWTGTQPQHF

V: TRBV25-1
CDR3: CASSGSGTGKNQPQHF

V: TRBV5-4
CDR3: CASSPGLALTYEQYF

V: TRBV30
CDR3: CAWSKTPGTGNSPLHF

V: TRBV5-5
CDR3: CASSLYGYEQYF

V: TRBV6-1
CDR3: CASSEGAAGGVYGYTF

V: TRBV14
CDR3: CASSRDTRQQFF

V: TRBV3-1/TRBV3-2
CDR3: CASSQGGNQPQHF

V: TRBV19
CDR3: CASSIDRAGQGAQHF

V: TRBV9
CDR3: CASSFSGGAFTGELFF

V: TRBV9
CDR3: CASSVGTGGIQPQHF

V: TRBV15
CDR3: CATSRATGMETQYF

V: TRBV6-5
CDR3: CASSYGTGKEETQYF

V: TRBV12-3/TRBV12-4
CDR3: CVSSPPIGELFF

V: TRBV9
CDR3: CASSVMGQSNTEAFF